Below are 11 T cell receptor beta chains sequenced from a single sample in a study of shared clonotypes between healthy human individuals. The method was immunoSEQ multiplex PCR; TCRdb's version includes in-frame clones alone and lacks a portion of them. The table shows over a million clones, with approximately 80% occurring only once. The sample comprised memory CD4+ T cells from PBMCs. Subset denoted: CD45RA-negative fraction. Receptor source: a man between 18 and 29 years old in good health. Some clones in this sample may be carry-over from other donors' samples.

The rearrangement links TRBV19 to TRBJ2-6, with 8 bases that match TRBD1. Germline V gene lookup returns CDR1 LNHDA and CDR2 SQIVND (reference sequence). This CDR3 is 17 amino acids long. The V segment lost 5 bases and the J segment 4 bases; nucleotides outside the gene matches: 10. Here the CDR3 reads CASSERHRGNGANVLTF. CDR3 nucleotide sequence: TGTGCCAGTAGTGAACGACACAGGGGGAACGGGGCCAACGTCCTGACTTTC.

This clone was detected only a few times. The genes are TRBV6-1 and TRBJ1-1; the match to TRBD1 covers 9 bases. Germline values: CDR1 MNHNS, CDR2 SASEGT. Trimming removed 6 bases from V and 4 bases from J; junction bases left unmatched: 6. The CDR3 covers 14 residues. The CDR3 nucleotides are TGTGCCAGCAGCCGCGACAGGGGGAGCACTGAAGCTTTCTTT. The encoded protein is CASSRDRGSTEAFF.

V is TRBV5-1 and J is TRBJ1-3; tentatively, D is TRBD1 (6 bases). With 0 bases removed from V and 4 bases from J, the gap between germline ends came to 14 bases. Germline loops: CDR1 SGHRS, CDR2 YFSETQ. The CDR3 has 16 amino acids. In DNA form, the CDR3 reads TGCGCCAGCAGCTTGGGAACGGGGGCGTCCGGAAACACCATATATTTT. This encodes CASSLGTGASGNTIYF.

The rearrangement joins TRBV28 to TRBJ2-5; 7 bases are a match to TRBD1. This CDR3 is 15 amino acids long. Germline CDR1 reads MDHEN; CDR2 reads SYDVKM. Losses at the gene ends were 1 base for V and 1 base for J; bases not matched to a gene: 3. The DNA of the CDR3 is TGTGCCAGCAGTTTATCGGGACAGAGCCAAGAGACCCAGTACTTC. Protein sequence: CASSLSGQSQETQYF.

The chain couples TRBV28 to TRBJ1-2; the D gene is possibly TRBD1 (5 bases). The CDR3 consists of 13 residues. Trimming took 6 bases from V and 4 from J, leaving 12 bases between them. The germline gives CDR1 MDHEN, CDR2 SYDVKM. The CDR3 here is CASSSGPIYGYTF. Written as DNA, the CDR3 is TGTGCCAGCAGCTCAGGGCCCATCTATGGCTACACCTTC.

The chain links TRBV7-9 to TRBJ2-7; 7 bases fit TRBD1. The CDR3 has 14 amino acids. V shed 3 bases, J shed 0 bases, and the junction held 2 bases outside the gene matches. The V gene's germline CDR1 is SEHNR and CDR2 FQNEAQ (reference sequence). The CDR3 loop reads CASSLTGYSYEQYF. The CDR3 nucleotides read TGTGCCAGCAGCTTGACAGGGTACTCCTACGAGCAGTACTTC.

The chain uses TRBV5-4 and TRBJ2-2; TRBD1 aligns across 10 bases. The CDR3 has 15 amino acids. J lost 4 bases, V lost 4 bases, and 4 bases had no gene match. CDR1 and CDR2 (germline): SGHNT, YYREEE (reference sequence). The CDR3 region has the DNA TGTGCCAGCAGCCTAGGACAGGGGGGCACCGGGGAGCTGTTTTTT. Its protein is CASSLGQGGTGELFF.

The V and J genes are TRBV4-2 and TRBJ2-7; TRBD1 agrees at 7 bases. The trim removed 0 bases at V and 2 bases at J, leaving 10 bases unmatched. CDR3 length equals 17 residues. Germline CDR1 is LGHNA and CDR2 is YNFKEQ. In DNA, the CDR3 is TGTGCCAGCAGCCAAGATCGCTTCGGGACAGCTACCTACGAGCAGTACTTC. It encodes CASSQDRFGTATYEQYF.

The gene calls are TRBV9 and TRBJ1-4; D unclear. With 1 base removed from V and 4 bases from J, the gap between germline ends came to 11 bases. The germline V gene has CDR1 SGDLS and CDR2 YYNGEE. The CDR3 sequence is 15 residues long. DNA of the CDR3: TGTGCCAGCAGCGTACGTAACGGGCTTAATGAAAAACTGTTTTTT. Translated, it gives CASSVRNGLNEKLFF.

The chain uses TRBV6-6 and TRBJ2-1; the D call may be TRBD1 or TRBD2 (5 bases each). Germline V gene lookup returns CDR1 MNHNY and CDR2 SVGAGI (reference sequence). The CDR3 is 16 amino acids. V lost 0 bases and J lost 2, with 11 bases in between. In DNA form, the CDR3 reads TGTGCCAGCAGTTACTCGTACAGGAGGACCTACAATGAGCAGTTCTTC. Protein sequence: CASSYSYRRTYNEQFF.

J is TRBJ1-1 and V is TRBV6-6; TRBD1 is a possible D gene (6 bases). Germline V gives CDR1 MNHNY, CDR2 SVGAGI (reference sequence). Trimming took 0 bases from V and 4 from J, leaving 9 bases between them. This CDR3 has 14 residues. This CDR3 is CASSYSGAGTEAFF. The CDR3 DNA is TGTGCCAGCAGTTACTCGGGGGCAGGCACTGAAGCTTTCTTT.